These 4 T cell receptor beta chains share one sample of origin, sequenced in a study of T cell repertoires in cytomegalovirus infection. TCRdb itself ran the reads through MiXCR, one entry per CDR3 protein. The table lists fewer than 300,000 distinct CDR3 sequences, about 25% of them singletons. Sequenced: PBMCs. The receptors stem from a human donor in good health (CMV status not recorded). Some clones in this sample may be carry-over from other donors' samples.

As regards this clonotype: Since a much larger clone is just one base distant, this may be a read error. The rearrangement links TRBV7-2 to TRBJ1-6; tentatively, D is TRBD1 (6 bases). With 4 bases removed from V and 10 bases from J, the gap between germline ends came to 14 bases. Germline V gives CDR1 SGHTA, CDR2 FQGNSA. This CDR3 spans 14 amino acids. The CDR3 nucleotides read TGTGCCAGCAGCTCTACAGGGCCTGGATCACCCCTCCACTTT. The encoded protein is CASSSTGPGSPLHF.

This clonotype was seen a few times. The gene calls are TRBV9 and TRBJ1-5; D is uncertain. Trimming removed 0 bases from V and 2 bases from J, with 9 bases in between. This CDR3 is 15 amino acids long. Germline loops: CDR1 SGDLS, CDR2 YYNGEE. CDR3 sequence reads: CASSVGGTGNQPQHF. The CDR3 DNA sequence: TGTGCCAGCAGCGTAGGTGGCACCGGCAATCAGCCCCAGCATTTT.

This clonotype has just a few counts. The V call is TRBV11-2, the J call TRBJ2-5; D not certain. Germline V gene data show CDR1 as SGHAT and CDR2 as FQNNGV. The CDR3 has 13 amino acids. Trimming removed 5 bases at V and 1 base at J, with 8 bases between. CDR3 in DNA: TGTGCCAGCAGCCGAGGAACCCAAGAGACCCAGTACTTC. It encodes CASSRGTQETQYF.

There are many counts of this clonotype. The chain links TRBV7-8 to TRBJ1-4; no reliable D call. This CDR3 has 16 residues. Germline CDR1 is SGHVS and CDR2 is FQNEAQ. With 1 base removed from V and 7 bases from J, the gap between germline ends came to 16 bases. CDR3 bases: TGTGCCAGCAGCTTAGGAGTACAGCTAAGAGGTGAAAAACTGTTTTTT. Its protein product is CASSLGVQLRGEKLFF. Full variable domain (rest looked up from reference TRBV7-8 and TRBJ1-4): GAGVSQSPRYKVAKRGQDVALRCDPISGHVSLFWYQQALGQGPEFLTYFQNEAQLDKSGLPSDRFFAERPEGSVSTLKIQRTQQEDSAVYLCASSLGVQLRGEKLFFGSGTQLSVL.